The source of this TCR beta chain is a study of T cells in Graves' hyperthyroidism and ophthalmopathy. About the research overall: Any treatment followed the collection of peripheral blood at initial diagnosis.

With 3 bases removed from V and 4 bases from J, the gap between germline ends came to 12 bases. Germline V gene lookup returns CDR1 LGHDT and CDR2 YNNKEL (reference sequence). CDR3 length: 14 amino acids. Overall study findings and caveats: Also found in blood were most expanded thyroid clonotypes above 0.001.

Lactation, pregnancy, other autoimmune disease or uncontrolled infection led to exclusion of patients. Clinical symptoms, serum thyroxine and TRAb, thyroid ultrasound and orbital computed tomography were used for the diagnoses. The table lists this clonotype with many counts. As yet, its antigen is unknown. RNA transcripts yielded amplified TCR beta CDR3 regions. A first-round RT-PCR of the TCR CDR3 used the HTBI primer set. TCRdb used MiXCR to reprocess the multiplex PCR reads, holding one entry per CDR3 protein. Found here are around 400,000 distinct CDR3 sequences, roughly 25% of them singletons; the top ten hold around four fifths.

This clonotype originated in a man aged 45-65 years with Graves' hyperthyroidism. Sequencing was carried out using blood. The chain has TRBV3-1 and TRBJ2-5; the D gene is possibly TRBD2 (5 bases). The CDR3 protein is CASSQSGSGETQYF. The DNA for the CDR3 is TGTGCCAGCAGCCAGAGTGGGAGTGGAGAGACCCAGTACTTC.